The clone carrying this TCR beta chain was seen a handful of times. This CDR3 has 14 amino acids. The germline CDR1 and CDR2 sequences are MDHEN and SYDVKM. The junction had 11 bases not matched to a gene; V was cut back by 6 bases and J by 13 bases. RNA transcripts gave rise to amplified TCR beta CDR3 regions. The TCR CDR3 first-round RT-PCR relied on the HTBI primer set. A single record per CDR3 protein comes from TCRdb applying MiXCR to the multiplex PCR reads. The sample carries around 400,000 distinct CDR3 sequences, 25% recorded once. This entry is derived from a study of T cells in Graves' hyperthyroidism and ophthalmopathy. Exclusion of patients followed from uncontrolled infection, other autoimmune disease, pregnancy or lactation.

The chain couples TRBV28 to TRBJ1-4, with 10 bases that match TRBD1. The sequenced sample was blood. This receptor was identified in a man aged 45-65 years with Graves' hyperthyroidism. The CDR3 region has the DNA TGTGCCAGCAGGCGGACAGGGGGTGCCGGATTACTGTTTTTT. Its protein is CASRRTGGAGLLFF.